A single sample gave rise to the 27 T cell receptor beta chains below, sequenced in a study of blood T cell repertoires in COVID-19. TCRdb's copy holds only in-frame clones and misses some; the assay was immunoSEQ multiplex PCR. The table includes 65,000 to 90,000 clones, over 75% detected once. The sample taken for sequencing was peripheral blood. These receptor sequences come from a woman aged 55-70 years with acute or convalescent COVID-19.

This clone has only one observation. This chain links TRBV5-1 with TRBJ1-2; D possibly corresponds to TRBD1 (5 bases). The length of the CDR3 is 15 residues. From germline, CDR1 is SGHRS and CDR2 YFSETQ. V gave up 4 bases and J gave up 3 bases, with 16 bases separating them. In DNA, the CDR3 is TGCGCCAGCAGCGACCTACCCCCGGGGGACTATGGCTACACCTTC. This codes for CASSDLPPGDYGYTF.

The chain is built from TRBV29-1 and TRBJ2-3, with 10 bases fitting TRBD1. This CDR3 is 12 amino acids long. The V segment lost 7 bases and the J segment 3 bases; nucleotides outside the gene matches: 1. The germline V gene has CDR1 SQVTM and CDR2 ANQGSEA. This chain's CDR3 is CSGGQGTDTQYF. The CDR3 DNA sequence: TGCAGCGGGGGACAGGGGACAGATACGCAGTATTTT.

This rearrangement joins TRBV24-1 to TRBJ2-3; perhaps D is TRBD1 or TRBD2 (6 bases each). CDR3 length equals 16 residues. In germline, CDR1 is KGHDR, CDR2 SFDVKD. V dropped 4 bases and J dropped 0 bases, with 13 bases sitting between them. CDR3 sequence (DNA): TGTGCCACCAGTGACTTGGGGGGCACCAGCACAGATACGCAGTATTTT. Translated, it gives CATSDLGGTSTDTQYF.

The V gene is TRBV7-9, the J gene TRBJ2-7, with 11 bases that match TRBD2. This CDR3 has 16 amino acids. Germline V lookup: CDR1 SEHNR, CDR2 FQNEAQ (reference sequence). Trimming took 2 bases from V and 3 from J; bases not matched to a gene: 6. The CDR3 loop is CASSLIVLAGDYEQYF. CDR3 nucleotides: TGTGCCAGCAGCTTAATTGTACTAGCGGGAGACTACGAGCAGTACTTC.

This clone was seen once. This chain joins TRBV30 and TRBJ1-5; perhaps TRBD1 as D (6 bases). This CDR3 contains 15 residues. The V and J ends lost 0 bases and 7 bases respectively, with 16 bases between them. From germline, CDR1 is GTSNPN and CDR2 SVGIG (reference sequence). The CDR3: CAWSVMTGPGQPQHF. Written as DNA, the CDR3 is TGTGCCTGGAGTGTAATGACAGGCCCGGGCCAGCCCCAGCATTTT.

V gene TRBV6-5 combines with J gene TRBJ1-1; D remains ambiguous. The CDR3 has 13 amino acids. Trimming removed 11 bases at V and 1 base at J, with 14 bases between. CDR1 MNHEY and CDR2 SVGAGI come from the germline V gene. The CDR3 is CASSPEGNTEAFF. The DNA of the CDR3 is TGTGCCTCATCACCGGAGGGGAACACTGAAGCTTTCTTT.

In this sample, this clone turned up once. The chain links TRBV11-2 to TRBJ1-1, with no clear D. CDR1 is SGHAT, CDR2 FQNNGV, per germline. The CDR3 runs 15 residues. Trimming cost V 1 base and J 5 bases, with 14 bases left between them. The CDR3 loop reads CASSLAAGRRTEAFF. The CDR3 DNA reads TGTGCCAGCAGCTTAGCTGCAGGTCGTCGAACTGAAGCTTTCTTT.

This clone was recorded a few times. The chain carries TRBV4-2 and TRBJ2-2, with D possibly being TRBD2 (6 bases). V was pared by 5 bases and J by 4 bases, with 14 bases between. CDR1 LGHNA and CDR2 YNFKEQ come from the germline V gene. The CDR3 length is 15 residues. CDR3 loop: CASSADYPSTGELFF. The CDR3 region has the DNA TGTGCCAGCAGCGCGGACTACCCGAGCACCGGGGAGCTGTTTTTT.

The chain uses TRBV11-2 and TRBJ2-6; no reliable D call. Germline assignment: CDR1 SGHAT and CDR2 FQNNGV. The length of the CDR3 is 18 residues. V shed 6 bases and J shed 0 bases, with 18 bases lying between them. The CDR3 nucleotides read TGTGCCAGCAGACACTGGAGAGGCAGAGACTCTGGGGCCAACGTCCTGACTTTC. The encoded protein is CASRHWRGRDSGANVLTF.

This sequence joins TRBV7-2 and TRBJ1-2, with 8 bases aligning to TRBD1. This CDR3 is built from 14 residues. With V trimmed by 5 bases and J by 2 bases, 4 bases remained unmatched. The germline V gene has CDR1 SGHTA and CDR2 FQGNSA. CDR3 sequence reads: CASSPGQGNYGYTF. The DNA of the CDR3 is TGTGCCAGCAGCCCCGGACAGGGCAACTATGGCTACACCTTC.

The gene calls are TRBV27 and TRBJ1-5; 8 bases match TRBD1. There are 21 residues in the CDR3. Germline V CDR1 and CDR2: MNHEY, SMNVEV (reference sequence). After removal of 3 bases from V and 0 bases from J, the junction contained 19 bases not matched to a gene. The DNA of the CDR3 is TGTGCCAGCAGTTTCAAGTGGACAGGGACACCCCTGGGCTATAGCAATCAGCCCCAGCATTTT. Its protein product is CASSFKWTGTPLGYSNQPQHF.

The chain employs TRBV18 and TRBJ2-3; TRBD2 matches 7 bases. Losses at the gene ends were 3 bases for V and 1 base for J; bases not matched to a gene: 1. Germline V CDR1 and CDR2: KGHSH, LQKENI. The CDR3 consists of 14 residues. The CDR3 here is CASSPAGGTDTQYF. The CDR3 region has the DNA TGTGCCAGCTCACCGGCGGGGGGCACAGATACGCAGTATTTT.

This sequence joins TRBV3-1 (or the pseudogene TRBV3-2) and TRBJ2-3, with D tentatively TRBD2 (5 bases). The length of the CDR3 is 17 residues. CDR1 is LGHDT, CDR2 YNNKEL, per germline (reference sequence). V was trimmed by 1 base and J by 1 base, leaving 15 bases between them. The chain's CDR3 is CASSQVFGKEGTDTQYF. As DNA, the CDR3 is TGTGCCAGCAGCCAAGTCTTCGGCAAGGAGGGCACAGATACGCAGTATTTT.

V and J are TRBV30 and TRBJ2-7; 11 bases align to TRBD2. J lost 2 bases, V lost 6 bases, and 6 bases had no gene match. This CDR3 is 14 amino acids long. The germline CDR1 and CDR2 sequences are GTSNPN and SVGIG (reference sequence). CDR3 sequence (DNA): TGTGCCTGCCAAGGACTAGCGGGTCCCTACGAGCAGTACTTC. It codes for CACQGLAGPYEQYF.

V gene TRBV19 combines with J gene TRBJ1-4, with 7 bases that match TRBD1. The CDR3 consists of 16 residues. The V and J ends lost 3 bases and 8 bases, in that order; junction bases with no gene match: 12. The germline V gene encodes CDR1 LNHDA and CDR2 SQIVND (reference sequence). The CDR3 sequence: CASSIPFGQASEKLFF. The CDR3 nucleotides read TGTGCCAGTAGTATCCCATTCGGACAGGCGTCAGAAAAACTGTTTTTT.

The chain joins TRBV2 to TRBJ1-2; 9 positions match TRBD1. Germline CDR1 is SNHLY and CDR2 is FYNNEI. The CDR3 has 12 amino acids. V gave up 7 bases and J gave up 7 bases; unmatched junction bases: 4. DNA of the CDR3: TGTGCCAGCACACCGGACAGGGGTGGCTACACCTTC. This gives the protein CASTPDRGGYTF.

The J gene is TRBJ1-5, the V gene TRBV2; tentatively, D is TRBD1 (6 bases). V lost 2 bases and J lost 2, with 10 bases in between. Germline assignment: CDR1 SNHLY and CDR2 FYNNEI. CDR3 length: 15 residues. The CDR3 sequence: CASSEKRQGNQPQHF. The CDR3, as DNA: TGTGCCAGCAGTGAAAAAAGACAGGGCAATCAGCCCCAGCATTTT.

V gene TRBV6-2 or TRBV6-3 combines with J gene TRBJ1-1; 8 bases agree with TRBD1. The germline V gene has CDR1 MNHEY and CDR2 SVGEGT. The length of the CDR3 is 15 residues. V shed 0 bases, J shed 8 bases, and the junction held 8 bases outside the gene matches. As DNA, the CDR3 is TGTGCCAGCAGTTACTCAGAGCCAGGGACAGGAGAAGCTTTCTTT. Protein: CASSYSEPGTGEAFF.

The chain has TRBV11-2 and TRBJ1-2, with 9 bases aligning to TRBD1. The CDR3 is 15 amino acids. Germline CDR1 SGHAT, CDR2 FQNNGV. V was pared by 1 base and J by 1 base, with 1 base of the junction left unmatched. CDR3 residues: CASSLGTGVNYGYTF. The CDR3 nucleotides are TGTGCCAGCAGCTTAGGGACAGGGGTTAACTATGGCTACACCTTC.

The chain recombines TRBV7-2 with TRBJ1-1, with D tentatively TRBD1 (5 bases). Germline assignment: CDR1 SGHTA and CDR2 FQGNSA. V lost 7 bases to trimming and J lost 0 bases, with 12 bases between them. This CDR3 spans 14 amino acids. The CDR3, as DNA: TGTGCCAGCACTCTCAGGGCGCTGAACACTGAAGCTTTCTTT. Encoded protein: CASTLRALNTEAFF.

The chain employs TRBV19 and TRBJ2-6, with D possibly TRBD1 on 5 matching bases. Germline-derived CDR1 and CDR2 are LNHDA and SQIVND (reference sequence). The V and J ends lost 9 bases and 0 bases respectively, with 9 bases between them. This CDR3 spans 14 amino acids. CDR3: CASQGYSGANVLTF. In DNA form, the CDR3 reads TGTGCCAGCCAGGGTTACTCTGGGGCCAACGTCCTGACTTTC.

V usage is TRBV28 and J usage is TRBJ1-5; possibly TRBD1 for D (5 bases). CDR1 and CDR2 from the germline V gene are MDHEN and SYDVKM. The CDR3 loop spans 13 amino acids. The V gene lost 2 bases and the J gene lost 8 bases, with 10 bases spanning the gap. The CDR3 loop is CASSLTGGKPQHF. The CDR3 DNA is TGTGCCAGCAGTTTAACCGGGGGGAAGCCCCAGCATTTT.

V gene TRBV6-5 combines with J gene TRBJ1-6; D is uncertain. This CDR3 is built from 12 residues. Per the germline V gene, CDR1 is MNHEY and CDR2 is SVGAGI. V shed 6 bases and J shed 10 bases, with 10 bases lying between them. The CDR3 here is CASSPLESPLHF. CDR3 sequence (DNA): TGTGCCAGCAGCCCCTTAGAGTCACCCCTCCACTTT.

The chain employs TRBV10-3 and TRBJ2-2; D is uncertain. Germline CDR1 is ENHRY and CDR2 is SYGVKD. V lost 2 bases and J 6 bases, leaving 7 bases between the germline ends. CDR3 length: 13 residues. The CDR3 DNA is TGTGCCATCAGTGAGACAGACGCCGGGGAGCTGTTTTTT. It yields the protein CAISETDAGELFF.

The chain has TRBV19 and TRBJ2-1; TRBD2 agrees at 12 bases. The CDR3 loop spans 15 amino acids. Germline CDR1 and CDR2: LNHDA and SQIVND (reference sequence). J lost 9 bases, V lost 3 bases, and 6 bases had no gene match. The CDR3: CASSIRLAGGTEQFF. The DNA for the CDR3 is TGTGCCAGTAGTATCCGGCTAGCGGGAGGGACTGAGCAGTTCTTC.

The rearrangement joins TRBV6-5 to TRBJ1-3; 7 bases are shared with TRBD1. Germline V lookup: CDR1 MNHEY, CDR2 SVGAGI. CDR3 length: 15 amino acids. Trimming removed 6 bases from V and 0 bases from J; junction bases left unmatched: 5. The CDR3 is CASSPDRSSGNTIYF. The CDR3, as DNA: TGTGCCAGCAGCCCGGACAGGAGCTCTGGAAACACCATATATTTT.

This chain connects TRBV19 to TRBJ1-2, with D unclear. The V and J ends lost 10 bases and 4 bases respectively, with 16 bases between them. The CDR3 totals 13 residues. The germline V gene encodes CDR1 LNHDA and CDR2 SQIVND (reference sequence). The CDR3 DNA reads TGTGCCATTTCGGAACAGAGTTTCTATGGCTACACCTTC. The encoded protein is CAISEQSFYGYTF.